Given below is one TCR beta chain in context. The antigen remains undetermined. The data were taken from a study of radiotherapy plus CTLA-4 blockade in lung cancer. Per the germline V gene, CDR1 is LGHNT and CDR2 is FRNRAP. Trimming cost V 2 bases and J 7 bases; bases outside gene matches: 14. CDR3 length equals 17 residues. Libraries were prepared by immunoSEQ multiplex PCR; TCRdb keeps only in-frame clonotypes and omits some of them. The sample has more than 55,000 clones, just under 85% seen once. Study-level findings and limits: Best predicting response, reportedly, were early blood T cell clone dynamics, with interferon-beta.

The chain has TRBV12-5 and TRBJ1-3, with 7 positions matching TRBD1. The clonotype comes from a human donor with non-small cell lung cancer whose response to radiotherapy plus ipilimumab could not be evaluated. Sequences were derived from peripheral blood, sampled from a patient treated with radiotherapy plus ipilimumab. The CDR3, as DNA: TGTGCTAGTGGTTTGTTGCGGGTGACAGGGTTAGGGAACACCATATATTTT. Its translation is CASGLLRVTGLGNTIYF. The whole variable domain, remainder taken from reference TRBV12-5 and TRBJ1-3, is DARVTQTPRHKVTEMGQEVTMRCQPILGHNTVFWYRQTMMQGLELLAYFRNRAPLDDSGMPKDRFSAEMPDATLATLKIQPSEPRDSAVYFCASGLLRVTGLGNTIYFGEGSWLTVV.